This T cell receptor beta chain stems from a study of T cells after posttransplantation cyclophosphamide. Remarks on this clone: No antigen is known for it.

TCRdb's table, derived via immunoSEQ multiplex PCR, lists solely in-frame clones and lacks some. The data contain 6,500 to 7,000 clones, about 80% of them singletons. Cyclophosphamide on days +3 and +4 followed busulfan-fludarabine conditioning and a marrow graft. Points from the study as a whole: TRB overlap between skin or GI tissue T cells and blood was limited.

This sequence was found in a female patient in her forties or fifties who received an allogeneic stem cell transplant from a related donor, was CMV-positive, and had no GVHD. Some of the T cells might come from the graft donor. Sequences were derived from PBMCs, sampled after allogeneic stem cell transplant with posttransplant cyclophosphamide.

CDR3 nucleotides: TGTGCCAGCAGCGTAGCTACGTCGGGGGGGAACACTGAAGCTTTCTTT. It codes for CASSVATSGGNTEAFF. V and J are TRBV9 and TRBJ1-1; tentatively, D is TRBD1 (5 bases). Germline assignment: CDR1 SGDLS and CDR2 YYNGEE. The CDR3 is made up of 16 amino acids. V was trimmed by 0 bases and J by 1 base, leaving 13 bases between them.